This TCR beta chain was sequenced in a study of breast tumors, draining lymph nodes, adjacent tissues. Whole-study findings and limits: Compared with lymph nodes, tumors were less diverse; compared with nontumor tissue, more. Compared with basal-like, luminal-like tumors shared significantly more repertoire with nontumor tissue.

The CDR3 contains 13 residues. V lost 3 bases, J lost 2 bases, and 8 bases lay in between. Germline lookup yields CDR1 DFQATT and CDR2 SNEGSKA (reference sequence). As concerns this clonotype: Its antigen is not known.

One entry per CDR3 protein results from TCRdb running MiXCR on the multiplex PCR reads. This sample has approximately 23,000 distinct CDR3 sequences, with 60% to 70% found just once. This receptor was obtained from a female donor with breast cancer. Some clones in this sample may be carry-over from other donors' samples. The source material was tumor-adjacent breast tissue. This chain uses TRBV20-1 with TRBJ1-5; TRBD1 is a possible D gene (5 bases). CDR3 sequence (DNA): TGCAGTGCTAGTCCACAGGGCAATCAGCCCCAGCATTTT. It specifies CSASPQGNQPQHF.